A single sample is the source of the 29 T cell receptor beta chains below, sequenced in a study of Graves' ophthalmopathy and Graves' hyperthyroidism (dated by TCRdb to the late 2010s). The sequencer listed for this sample is Illumina HiSeq 2000. TCR beta CDR3 regions were amplified from RNA transcripts for repertoire sequencing. A first-round RT-PCR used HTBI primers with the Qiagen OneStep RT-PCR kit, followed by a second-round multiplex PCR, size selection and purification. TCRdb itself trimmed the public reads at Q25 with fastp, ran MiXCR and retained productive beta chains. Entries are consolidated by CDR3 protein sequence, retaining the most common genes and DNA. Across this sample there are 220,000 or so distinct CDR3 sequences, with about 22% seen only once. Clones ranked in the top ten supply about 40% of the sample. What was sequenced was peripheral blood. Source of these receptors: a woman aged 45-60 years with Graves' ophthalmopathy. Donor details come from another sample of the same person, matched by shared clones.

There are many counts of this clonotype. The CDR3 sequence is CSIQGSTDYEQYF. CDR3 in DNA: TGCAGCATTCAAGGGAGTACCGACTACGAGCAGTACTTC. V gene TRBV29-1 combines with J gene TRBJ2-7; the D gene is possibly TRBD2 (5 bases). Germline V lookup: CDR1 SQVTM, CDR2 ANQGSEA. This CDR3 comprises 13 residues. V lost 8 bases and J lost 3, with 17 bases in between.

This clonotype came up many times. V and J are TRBV5-6 and TRBJ1-2; no clear D. V shed 1 base and J shed 7 bases, with 5 bases lying between them. There are 11 residues in the CDR3. Germline V gene data show CDR1 as SGHDT and CDR2 as YYEEEE. CDR3 sequence reads: CASSLNSGYTF. The CDR3 DNA reads TGTGCCAGCAGCTTGAATTCTGGCTACACCTTC. Full variable domain (remainder filled in from reference TRBV5-6 and TRBJ1-2): DAGVTQSPTHLIKTRGQQVTLRCSPKSGHDTVSWYQQALGQGPQFIFQYYEEEERQRGNFPDRFSGHQFPNYSSELNVNALLLGDSALYLCASSLNSGYTFGSGTRLTVV.

This clonotype was detected once. V is TRBV6-5 and J is TRBJ1-2, with D possibly TRBD1 on 5 matching bases. This CDR3 has 13 residues. CDR1 is MNHEY, CDR2 SVGAGI, per germline. Trimming removed 3 bases from V and 3 bases from J, with 8 bases in between. CDR3 sequence (DNA): TGTGCCAGCAGTTATCGACAGTACTATGGCTACACCTTC. This gives the protein CASSYRQYYGYTF.

This clonotype was seen many times. The chain couples TRBV27 to TRBJ1-1, with D perhaps matching TRBD1 (6 bases). This CDR3 region has 16 residues. The V and J ends lost 2 bases and 5 bases respectively, with 18 bases between them. The V gene's germline CDR1 is MNHEY and CDR2 SMNVEV (reference sequence). The CDR3 region is CASSLTSGTIGTEAFF. In DNA, the CDR3 is TGTGCCAGCAGTTTAACCTCCGGGACAATAGGGACTGAAGCTTTCTTT.

This clonotype has ten or more counts. The gene calls are TRBV29-1 and TRBJ1-2; possibly TRBD1 for D (5 bases). V lost 6 bases to trimming and J lost 0 bases, with 11 bases between them. This CDR3 is 13 amino acids long. Germline lookup yields CDR1 SQVTM and CDR2 ANQGSEA. The CDR3 here is CSVQGLSNYGYTF. DNA for the CDR3: TGCAGCGTGCAGGGATTGTCTAACTATGGCTACACCTTC.

This clonotype was detected a few times. The chain joins TRBV6-5 to TRBJ1-4; D remains ambiguous. The CDR3 is 12 residues long. Germline V gene data show CDR1 as MNHEY and CDR2 as SVGAGI. V was cut by 4 bases and J by 7 bases, with 7 bases left in between. CDR3 residues: CASSSLGEKLFF. CDR3 bases: TGTGCCAGCAGTTCCCTAGGTGAAAAACTGTTTTTT.

This clonotype was counted at least ten times. The genes are TRBV27 and TRBJ1-2; D unclear. Looked up from germline, CDR1 is MNHEY and CDR2 is SMNVEV (reference sequence). The CDR3 has 15 amino acids. Trimming took off 3 bases at V and 7 bases at J, with 18 bases between the two ends. CDR3 in amino acids: CASSLLPPAIPGYTF. The CDR3 region has the DNA TGTGCCAGCAGTTTGCTCCCCCCAGCCATCCCTGGCTACACCTTC.

This clonotype was seen more than once but under ten times. The V gene is TRBV28, the J gene TRBJ2-4, with D perhaps matching TRBD1 or TRBD2 (5 bases each). V was shortened by 6 bases and J by 1 base, with 16 bases between the two germline ends. Per the germline V gene, CDR1 is MDHEN and CDR2 is SYDVKM. The CDR3 totals 16 residues. The chain's CDR3 is CASSPGPWGAKNIQYF. In nucleotides, the CDR3 is TGTGCCAGCAGCCCTGGACCCTGGGGGGCCAAAAACATTCAGTACTTC.

This CDR3 reads CASRPGTSKNEQYF. The CDR3, as DNA: TGTGCCAGCAGACCCGGGACTAGTAAAAACGAGCAGTACTTC. This chain uses TRBV27 with TRBJ2-7; TRBD2 matches 8 bases. This CDR3 has 14 residues. In germline, CDR1 is MNHEY, CDR2 SMNVEV (reference sequence). V trimming: 6 bases; J trimming: 5 bases; junction bases outside the gene matches: 9.

At least ten counts were recorded for this clonotype. The chain employs TRBV30 and TRBJ1-5; tentative D call: TRBD1 (6 bases). The V gene lost 7 bases and the J gene lost 3 bases, with 13 bases spanning the gap. CDR3 length equals 13 residues. Per germline, CDR1 GTSNPN and CDR2 SVGIG (reference sequence). CDR3 bases: TGTGCCTATAATAGGGACATCAATCAGCCCCAGCATTTT. Translating it yields CAYNRDINQPQHF.

The sample holds many counts of this clonotype. The chain links TRBV7-9 to TRBJ1-1, with 8 bases fitting TRBD1. With 5 bases clipped from V and 1 base from J, the junction kept 6 bases outside the gene matches. This CDR3 is built from 15 residues. The germline V gene has CDR1 SEHNR and CDR2 FQNEAQ (reference sequence). DNA of the CDR3: TGTGCCAGCAGCCCAGTAGGACAGGGGAACACTGAAGCTTTCTTT. This translates into CASSPVGQGNTEAFF.

This clonotype has at least ten counts. The chain carries TRBV19 and TRBJ1-6, with a possible D match to TRBD1 (5 bases). Germline V CDR1 and CDR2: LNHDA, SQIVND (reference sequence). There are 14 residues in the CDR3. V was pared by 2 bases and J by 6 bases, with 8 bases between. The CDR3 reads CASSISGVNSPLHF. DNA for the CDR3: TGTGCCAGTAGTATATCGGGGGTTAATTCACCCCTCCACTTT.

This clonotype was counted many times. The J gene is TRBJ1-2, the V gene TRBV20-1, with no clear D. Germline values: CDR1 DFQATT, CDR2 SNEGSKA (reference sequence). The CDR3 runs 12 residues. CDR3 protein: CRASVPNYGYTF. The DNA of the CDR3 is TGCAGGGCGTCGGTACCTAACTATGGCTACACCTTC.

The chain combines TRBV6-2 or TRBV6-3 with TRBJ2-7; 7 positions agree with TRBD1. V was clipped by 5 bases and J by 13 bases; unmatched bases: 8. CDR1 MNHEY and CDR2 SVGEGT come from the germline V gene. CDR3 length: 11 residues. The DNA for the CDR3 is TGTGCCAGCAGTCCAGGGACAGATGAATACTTC. This sequence encodes CASSPGTDEYF.

This clonotype was seen more than once but under ten times. V is TRBV9 and J is TRBJ1-1; TRBD1 matches at 7 bases. The V segment lost 3 bases and the J segment 1 base; nucleotides outside the gene matches: 9. The CDR3 contains 16 residues. The germline V gene has CDR1 SGDLS and CDR2 YYNGEE. CDR3 sequence reads: CASSAWKGAGNTEAFF. The DNA for the CDR3 is TGTGCCAGCAGCGCTTGGAAGGGGGCGGGGAACACTGAAGCTTTCTTT.

This clonotype was picked up many times. This chain links TRBV5-1 with TRBJ2-5; no clear D. Germline CDR1 reads SGHRS; CDR2 reads YFSETQ. Trimming pared 0 bases from V and 0 bases from J, leaving 3 bases between. There are 13 residues in the CDR3. CDR3 amino acids: CASSLGNQETQYF. Written as DNA, the CDR3 is TGCGCCAGCAGCTTGGGCAACCAAGAGACCCAGTACTTC.

This clonotype was counted many times. The CDR3 DNA reads TGCAGCGTACAGCCTTTATATGGCTACACCTTC. Protein sequence: CSVQPLYGYTF. The rearrangement links TRBV29-1 to TRBJ1-2; D ambiguous. V lost 6 bases, J lost 5 bases, and 10 bases lay in between. CDR1 is SQVTM and CDR2 is ANQGSEA in the germline V gene. The CDR3 is 11 amino acids. The variable domain in full, with the rest retrieved from reference TRBV29-1 and TRBJ1-2, is SAVISQKPSRDICQRGTSLTIQCQVDSQVTMMFWYRQQPGQSLTLIATANQGSEATYESGFVIDKFPISRPNLTFSTLTVSNMSPEDSSIYLCSVQPLYGYTFGSGTRLTVV.

This clonotype showed up just a few times. The chain recombines TRBV11-2 with TRBJ2-5, with a tentative D call TRBD1 (6 bases). The germline CDR1 and CDR2 sequences are SGHAT and FQNNGV. The CDR3 has 16 residues. V dropped 3 bases and J dropped 2 bases, with 16 bases sitting between them. The CDR3 DNA is TGTGCCAGCAGCTTCACCGGGACAATAATTCAAGAGACCCAGTACTTC. This translates into CASSFTGTIIQETQYF. Full variable domain (remainder filled in from reference TRBV11-2 and TRBJ2-5): EAGVAQSPRYKIIEKRQSVAFWCNPISGHATLYWYQQILGQGPKLLIQFQNNGVVDDSQLPKDRFSAERLKGVDSTLKIQPAKLEDSAVYLCASSFTGTIIQETQYFGPGTRLLVL.

This clonotype was detected a few times. CDR3 nucleotides: TGTGCCAGCAGCTTAAATCCGGACCAAGAGACCCAGTACTTC. Translated, it gives CASSLNPDQETQYF. The rearrangement joins TRBV7-3 to TRBJ2-5; D gene uncertain. V lost 1 base, J lost 0 bases, and 6 bases lay in between. The CDR3 consists of 14 residues. CDR1 and CDR2 (germline): SGHTA, FQGTGA.

The table lists this clonotype with many counts. This rearrangement joins TRBV6-1 to TRBJ1-2; D remains ambiguous. Germline CDR1 is MNHNS and CDR2 is SASEGT. With 7 bases removed from V and 2 bases from J, the gap between germline ends came to 5 bases. The CDR3 covers 11 residues. The CDR3 nucleotides read TGTGCCAGCATGGCCAACTATGGCTACACCTTC. It yields the protein CASMANYGYTF.

This clonotype was counted ten times or more. The rearrangement joins TRBV7-1 to TRBJ2-1, with 7 bases matching TRBD2. TRBV7-1 is an ORF, with its function uncertain. With V trimmed by 5 bases and J by 0 bases, 13 bases remained unmatched. The CDR3 totals 18 residues. The CDR3 sequence is CASSQPRWGGSSYNEQFF. In nucleotides, the CDR3 is TGTGCCAGCAGCCAGCCTCGGTGGGGCGGGAGCTCCTACAATGAGCAGTTCTTC.

The CDR3 DNA is TGTGCCAGCAGCCATCCGGCTAGCGGGATAGAGACCCAGTACTTC. This codes for CASSHPASGIETQYF. V and J are TRBV6-2 or TRBV6-3 and TRBJ2-5; TRBD2 matches at 9 bases. CDR1 is MNHEY and CDR2 is SVGEGT in the germline V gene. The CDR3 spans 15 residues. Trimming at V came to 6 bases and at J to 4 bases, leaving 9 bases not matched to a gene.

This clonotype has ten or more counts. The CDR3 DNA follows: TGTGCCAGCAGCCCCGTGGGGGCGGGGACCGGGGAGCTGTTTTTT. This translates into CASSPVGAGTGELFF. The gene calls are TRBV7-2 and TRBJ2-2; D is perhaps TRBD1 or TRBD2 (6 bases each). The CDR3 contains 15 residues. The germline V gene has CDR1 SGHTA and CDR2 FQGNSA. Trimming took off 5 bases at V and 5 bases at J, with 15 bases between the two ends.

This clonotype showed up many times. The gene calls are TRBV6-2 or TRBV6-3 and TRBJ1-2; TRBD1 agrees at 8 bases. CDR3 length equals 14 residues. Germline-derived CDR1 and CDR2 are MNHEY and SVGEGT. After removal of 6 bases from V and 6 bases from J, the junction contained 9 bases not matched to a gene. CDR3 DNA: TGTGCCAGCAGCTACCTTGGACAGGGTAATGGCTACACCTTC. Protein: CASSYLGQGNGYTF.

V gene TRBV6-5 combines with J gene TRBJ2-7; no firm D call. In germline, CDR1 is MNHEY, CDR2 SVGAGI. This CDR3 is 17 amino acids long. The germline V and J ends were trimmed by 4 bases and 2 bases, with 21 bases remaining between them. The CDR3 loop reads CASSSNYRSVSPYEQYF. CDR3 DNA: TGTGCCAGCAGTTCGAATTATAGGTCCGTGTCTCCCTACGAGCAGTACTTC.

In its sample, this clonotype was seen many times. Written as DNA, the CDR3 is TGTGCCAGCAGTTTAGCAAGTGGTTACGAGCAGTACTTC. It codes for CASSLASGYEQYF. V is TRBV12-3 or TRBV12-4 and J is TRBJ2-7; no clear D. This CDR3 region has 13 residues. V lost 0 bases to trimming and J lost 4 bases, with 7 bases between them.

This clonotype came up a few times. Just one base apart from a much larger clone, this may be a read error. V usage is TRBV29-1 and J usage is TRBJ2-7; no clear D. This CDR3 contains 14 residues. Germline V gene lookup returns CDR1 SQVTM and CDR2 ANQGSEA. CDR3 nucleotide sequence: TGCAGCGCTGAAGATCGGACGGTTTCCTACGAGCAGTACTTC. The encoded protein is CSAEDRTVSYEQYF.

This clonotype was seen repeatedly, ten times or more. The V gene is TRBV14, the J gene TRBJ1-1; D unclear. This CDR3 has 12 amino acids. Germline CDR1 reads SGHDN; CDR2 reads FVKESK. The ends were cut back, 3 bases at V and 7 bases at J, with 9 bases in the middle. The CDR3 region has the DNA TGTGCCAGCAGCCAGGGCTGGGGTGAAGCTTTCTTT. This encodes CASSQGWGEAFF.

Many counts were recorded for this clonotype. The chain uses TRBV30 and TRBJ2-1; D is perhaps TRBD2 (6 bases). Trimming shortened V by 2 bases and J by 2 bases, and 16 bases separated the two germline ends. CDR1 and CDR2 from the germline V gene are GTSNPN and SVGIG (reference sequence). The CDR3 is 16 amino acids. The CDR3 DNA sequence: TGTGCCTGGAGTTCAGGAGGACGGAGGGCCTACAATGAGCAGTTCTTC. It specifies CAWSSGGRRAYNEQFF.